This is a list of T cell receptor beta chains from one sample in a study of monozygotic twins with inflammatory bowel disease. From the 5' RACE reads, TCRdb lists one entry per CDR3 protein and no DNA. This sample's clone table lists approximately 210,000 distinct CDR3 sequences. Sequences were obtained from blood. Receptors originate from a human donor with ulcerative colitis or Crohn's disease, or a healthy co-twin of an affected twin (not recorded which). The CDR3 runs from the conserved cysteine through the conserved F or W.

V	J	length	CDR3
TRBV12-5	TRBJ2-7	14	CASGFEGRTYEQYF
TRBV20-1	TRBJ2-2	18	CSVRGTSGSGTNTGELFF
TRBV18	TRBJ1-1	15	CASSPQGARDTEAFF
TRBV3-1	TRBJ2-3	16	CASSQGLAGSTDTQYF
TRBV7-2	TRBJ2-3	13	CASSVASGATQYF
TRBV27	TRBJ2-1	16	CASSYSPLGSGNEQFF
TRBV6-5	TRBJ1-1	15	CASSYGRLGSTEACF
TRBV7-6	TRBJ2-1	14	CASSLWARFGEQFF
TRBV7-3	TRBJ2-4	13	CASSLRQGGIQYF
TRBV6-2/TRBV6-3	TRBJ1-5	17	CASSHRIGWYGNQPQHF
TRBV12-3/TRBV12-4	TRBJ2-1	11	CASTHNNEQFF
TRBV20-1	TRBJ2-5	13	CSAREPGPANQYF
TRBV18	TRBJ2-1	15	CASSPRTGEENEQFF
TRBV4-1	TRBJ1-2	14	CASSQVRGREGYTF
TRBV7-8	TRBJ2-1	16	CASSKSGLAGYNEQFF
TRBV5-1	TRBJ2-3	14	CASSPGQQRDTQYF
TRBV6-1	TRBJ2-6	15	CASSTFGSGANVLTF
TRBV4-1	TRBJ2-3	17	CASSQEAPRTIPDTQYF
TRBV27	TRBJ2-6	17	CASSLVVAGSGANVLTF
TRBV6-1	TRBJ2-7	15	CVSNEGTGWSHEQYF
TRBV29-1	TRBJ2-7	14	CSVERDSGGSEQYF
TRBV5-1	TRBJ2-7	13	CASSSGARYEQYF
TRBV12-3/TRBV12-4	TRBJ1-1	15	CASSGGTGGGTEAFF
TRBV12-3/TRBV12-4	TRBJ1-5	13	CASSGGNNQPQHF
TRBV6-2/TRBV6-3	TRBJ2-1	15	CASLAGDGDYNEQFF
TRBV5-1	TRBJ1-1	16	CASSLERGARWTEAFF
TRBV7-6	TRBJ1-4	15	CASSLEPSFGEKLFF
TRBV12-3/TRBV12-4	TRBJ2-1	11	CASSPTGEQFF
TRBV9	TRBJ2-3	16	CASSGRLGTSTDTQYF
TRBV19	TRBJ2-3	13	CASRAGQRDTQYF
TRBV11-2	TRBJ1-1	15	CASTTGGRTLTEAFF
TRBV6-1	TRBJ1-4	14	CASRPTEYSEKLFF
TRBV4-2	TRBJ2-7	11	CASSHSGGQYF
TRBV6-1	TRBJ2-2	13	CASSEDRGGELFF
TRBV12-3/TRBV12-4	TRBJ2-2	12	CASSPGIGELFF
TRBV20-1	TRBJ2-2	14	CSASGFLDTGELFF
TRBV7-9	TRBJ2-7	15	CASSTRLAGPYEQYF
TRBV2	TRBJ1-1	15	CASSEAGTANTEAFF
TRBV2	TRBJ1-2	18	CASSGTPSGVIANYGYTF
TRBV15	TRBJ1-1	15	CATSSYDRDLAEAFF
TRBV7-9	TRBJ1-5	14	CASSSHGGPQPQHF
TRBV9	TRBJ1-4	15	CASSVTDSWNEKLFF
TRBV18	TRBJ2-1	17	CASSPVQGGSGYNEQFF
TRBV2	TRBJ2-7	12	CASSWEVGEQYF
TRBV7-9	TRBJ2-7	14	CASSLKDREVEQYF
TRBV20-1	TRBJ2-7	15	CSARDQTIDPYEQYF
TRBV2	TRBJ2-7	14	CASSDSGRGNEQYF
TRBV20-1	TRBJ1-1	13	CSARREASTEAFF
TRBV20-1	TRBJ2-7	13	CSAGEGAPYEQYF
TRBV9	TRBJ2-2	15	CASSVGPSNTGELFF
TRBV19	TRBJ2-6	13	CASANSGANVLTF
TRBV6-6	TRBJ1-4	14	CASTSPAEGEKLFF
TRBV7-2	TRBJ2-5	14	CASSLGVTEETQYF
TRBV28	TRBJ2-1	15	CASSLATSPDHEQFF
TRBV7-9	TRBJ2-5	14	CASSLLSGKETQYF
TRBV18	TRBJ2-5	15	CASSPYERRGETQYF
TRBV11-2	TRBJ1-6	14	CASSLDRYNSPLHF
TRBV4-2	TRBJ2-1	15	CASSPEGPRYNEQFF
TRBV27	TRBJ2-1	15	CASSPDRSSYNEQFF